This note documents a single TCR beta chain sequence. Sequencing used immunoSEQ v3. Survey-level samples got about 2 million read pairs; deep-level samples got roughly 5-6.5 million. Data came from immunoSEQ multiplex PCR; TCRdb stores just in-frame clones and leaves some out. The table shows about 20,000 clones, with about three quarters occurring only once. The sample's time point: pre-treatment sample, taken before nivolumab and TIL therapy. The V end was cut by 6 bases, the J end by 0 bases, with 15 bases between. Germline CDR1 MNHEY, CDR2 SVGEGT. The CDR3 contains 16 residues. This entry comes from a study of TIL therapy for anti-PD-1-resistant metastatic lung cancer.

This chain connects TRBV6-2 or TRBV6-3 to TRBJ2-1; no clear D gene. Material: blood, obtained at baseline. The TCR originated in a person aged 25-85 years with non-small cell lung cancer. CDR3 amino acids: CASSLFAPSSYNEQFF. CDR3 bases: TGTGCCAGCAGCCTATTCGCCCCCAGCTCCTACAATGAGCAGTTCTTC.